Each of the 31 T cell receptor beta chains below was sequenced from the same sample in a study of cytomegalovirus exposure and HLA in healthy donors. Primers: 60 Vbeta forward and 13 Jbeta reverse. Clones were read by immunoSEQ multiplex PCR, and TCRdb kept only the in-frame ones, dropping some. This sample's clone table lists 150,000 to 200,000 clones. The sequenced sample consisted of PBMCs. These receptors were obtained from a woman between 18 and 29 years old in good health and CMV-seropositive.

The chain couples TRBV4-1 to TRBJ2-3; 8 bases agree with TRBD2. CDR1 is MGHRA and CDR2 is YSYEKL in the germline V gene. Unmatched junction bases numbered 5, after V lost 3 bases and J lost 3 bases. This CDR3 is 15 amino acids long. Written as DNA, the CDR3 is TGCGCCAGCAGCCAGCCACTAGCGGCTACAGATACGCAGTATTTT. This encodes CASSQPLAATDTQYF.

This chain connects TRBV5-4 to TRBJ1-2; 11 nucleotides line up with TRBD1. J gave up 2 bases and V 0 bases, and 0 bases lay outside the gene matches. The germline V gene has CDR1 SGHNT and CDR2 YYREEE (reference sequence). The CDR3 runs to 15 residues. CDR3 amino acids: CASSLGTGGNYGYTF. CDR3 bases: TGTGCCAGCAGCTTGGGGACAGGGGGCAACTATGGCTACACCTTC.

This chain joins TRBV5-1 and TRBJ1-3; no reliable D call. This CDR3 has 21 residues. Trimming removed 3 bases from V and 13 bases from J, with 41 bases in between. Germline loops: CDR1 SGHRS, CDR2 YFSETQ. The CDR3 spells CASSWVITGSSGPVGCCAIYF. In DNA, the CDR3 is TGCGCCAGCAGCTGGGTGATAACGGGGAGCTCTGGCCCAGTTGGATGCTGCGCTATATATTTT.

The chain is built from TRBV9 and TRBJ2-2; D is uncertain. This CDR3 is built from 14 residues. The germline CDR1 and CDR2 sequences are SGDLS and YYNGEE. Deletions cut 2 bases from V and 0 bases from J, with 5 bases between. DNA for the CDR3: TGTGCCAGCAGCGTCTCAGCGAACACCGGGGAGCTGTTTTTT. The encoded protein is CASSVSANTGELFF.

This rearrangement joins TRBV2 to TRBJ1-5, with 8 positions matching TRBD1. The germline V gene encodes CDR1 SNHLY and CDR2 FYNNEI. The trim removed 6 bases at V and 5 bases at J, leaving 6 bases unmatched. CDR3 length equals 14 residues. This CDR3 reads CASSQQGGDQPQHF. For the CDR3, the DNA is TGTGCCAGCAGCCAACAGGGGGGAGATCAGCCCCAGCATTTT.

The J gene is TRBJ2-1, the V gene TRBV7-2, with a weak D call TRBD2 (5 bases). This CDR3 region has 15 residues. Germline values: CDR1 SGHTA, CDR2 FQGNSA. V lost 5 bases and J lost 7, with 18 bases in between. The CDR3 is CASSLGPQRGNEQFF. CDR3 coding DNA: TGTGCCAGCAGCCTGGGCCCTCAGAGAGGGAATGAGCAGTTCTTC.

V usage is TRBV27 and J usage is TRBJ1-2; TRBD1 is a possible D gene (6 bases). This CDR3 region has 15 residues. Trimming shortened V by 3 bases and J by 5 bases, and 16 bases separated the two germline ends. The germline V gene encodes CDR1 MNHEY and CDR2 SMNVEV (reference sequence). The DNA for the CDR3 is TGTGCCAGCAGTTTTGGGGGGGCTTACGGATATGGCTACACCTTC. This encodes CASSFGGAYGYGYTF.

The chain employs TRBV6-1 and TRBJ2-1; 7 nucleotides agree with TRBD1. The J segment lost 1 base and the V segment lost 6 bases, leaving 3 bases of the junction unmatched. Germline values: CDR1 MNHNS, CDR2 SASEGT. The CDR3 has 14 amino acids. CDR3 in DNA: TGTGCCAGCAGCCCGGGACAGTCCTACAATGAGCAGTTCTTC. It encodes CASSPGQSYNEQFF.

V and J are TRBV5-4 and TRBJ2-1, with 11 bases identical to TRBD2. V gave up 3 bases and J gave up 3 bases; unmatched junction bases: 5. The CDR3 consists of 16 residues. Looked up from germline, CDR1 is SGHNT and CDR2 is YYREEE (reference sequence). The CDR3 protein is CASSSSSGGDYNEQFF. The CDR3 DNA reads TGTGCCAGCAGCTCAAGTAGCGGGGGGGACTACAATGAGCAGTTCTTC.

V usage is TRBV7-2 and J usage is TRBJ1-2; a possible D gene is TRBD1 (5 bases). V gave up 2 bases and J gave up 7 bases, with 14 bases separating them. Germline V lookup: CDR1 SGHTA, CDR2 FQGNSA. The CDR3 is 14 amino acids. The CDR3 DNA sequence: TGTGCCAGCAGCTTAATCCGGGGGTCATCTGGCTACACCTTC. Translated: CASSLIRGSSGYTF.

The genes are TRBV4-3 and TRBJ2-4, with a tentative D call TRBD2 (5 bases). Deletions cut 4 bases from V and 8 bases from J, with 21 bases between. The CDR3 is 16 residues long. The germline CDR1 and CDR2 sequences are LGHNA and YSLEER. CDR3 DNA sequence: TGCGCCAGCAGCCCTTCTAGTGGAGGAGGATCGGACATTCAGTACTTC. It translates to CASSPSSGGGSDIQYF.

The chain employs TRBV2 and TRBJ2-5; maybe TRBD1 (5 bases). V gave up 3 bases and J gave up 2 bases, with 16 bases separating them. CDR1 SNHLY and CDR2 FYNNEI come from the germline V gene. The CDR3 is 16 amino acids. The CDR3 reads CASSDPISTVQETQYF. The CDR3, as DNA: TGTGCCAGCAGTGACCCAATCTCGACAGTACAAGAGACCCAGTACTTC.

The genes are TRBV7-6 and TRBJ2-1; 10 bases map to TRBD1. With 5 bases clipped from V and 4 bases from J, the junction kept 5 bases outside the gene matches. From germline, CDR1 is SGHVS and CDR2 FNYEAQ. The CDR3 totals 15 residues. CDR3 bases: TGTGCCAGCAGCAGACAGGGGGCTTCGTACAATGAGCAGTTCTTC. This translates into CASSRQGASYNEQFF. Together with reference TRBV7-6 and TRBJ2-1, the CDR3 gives the full variable domain: GAGVSQSPRYKVTKRGQDVALRCDPISGHVSLYWYRQALGQGPEFLTYFNYEAQQDKSGLPNDRFSAERPEGSISTLTIQRTEQRDSAMYRCASSRQGASYNEQFFGPGTRLTVL.

V usage is TRBV4-1 and J usage is TRBJ1-2, with D tentatively TRBD1 (6 bases). The length of the CDR3 is 16 residues. V was clipped by 7 bases and J by 3 bases, with 21 bases between them. Germline V lookup: CDR1 MGHRA, CDR2 YSYEKL. The CDR3 loop reads CASNLSGDPPHYGYTF. DNA of the CDR3: TGCGCCAGCAACCTCTCAGGGGATCCCCCACACTATGGCTACACCTTC.

The chain joins TRBV6-1 to TRBJ2-1, with 8 nucleotides matching TRBD2. Looked up from germline, CDR1 is MNHNS and CDR2 is SASEGT. CDR3 length equals 15 residues. After removal of 8 bases from V and 4 bases from J, the junction contained 10 bases not matched to a gene. The CDR3 is CASLRIAGSYNEQFF. In DNA form, the CDR3 reads TGTGCCAGCCTGCGTATAGCGGGAAGTTACAATGAGCAGTTCTTC.

This rearrangement joins TRBV4-1 to TRBJ2-2; 10 nucleotides align to TRBD2. The CDR3 runs 18 residues. V trimming: 2 bases; J trimming: 0 bases; junction bases outside the gene matches: 6. In germline, CDR1 is MGHRA, CDR2 YSYEKL. In DNA, the CDR3 is TGCGCCAGCAGCCAATCACGTAGCGGGGGGACGAACACCGGGGAGCTGTTTTTT. Protein: CASSQSRSGGTNTGELFF.

For this clone: One end of the junction fails to match germline, which may point to a read error. In the same sample, other DNA sequences code for this CDR3. The V call is TRBV7-2, the J call TRBJ2-1, with 7 bases aligning to TRBD2. Germline V lookup: CDR1 SGHTA, CDR2 FQGNSA. The CDR3 totals 15 residues. For the CDR3, the DNA is TGTGCCAGCAGCCTAGCGGCTAGCTCCTACAATGAGCAGTTCTTC. Its protein is CASSLAASSYNEQFF.

CDR3 amino acids: CASSQESRGLYGYTF. DNA for the CDR3: TGCGCCAGCAGCCAAGAGTCCAGGGGGCTTTATGGCTACACCTTC. The rearrangement links TRBV4-1 to TRBJ1-2; 8 bases agree with TRBD1. J gave up 5 bases and V 0 bases, and 5 bases lay outside the gene matches. Germline V CDR1 and CDR2: MGHRA, YSYEKL. The CDR3 covers 15 residues.

This chain links TRBV5-1 with TRBJ2-7, with 7 nucleotides matching TRBD1. Germline V gene lookup returns CDR1 SGHRS and CDR2 YFSETQ. J gave up 4 bases and V 0 bases, and 10 bases lay outside the gene matches. CDR3 length: 16 residues. The CDR3 DNA reads as TGCGCCAGCAGCTTGGGGACAGGCATTTGGCGATACGAGCAGTACTTC. This encodes CASSLGTGIWRYEQYF.

The chain joins TRBV5-1 to TRBJ2-2; TRBD1 is a possible D gene (6 bases). Germline lookup yields CDR1 SGHRS and CDR2 YFSETQ. This CDR3 has 14 residues. The ends were cut back, 0 bases at V and 7 bases at J, with 10 bases in the middle. This CDR3 is CASSLVGAGGELFF. The CDR3 DNA reads as TGCGCCAGCAGCTTGGTGGGGGCTGGCGGGGAGCTGTTTTTT.

This sequence joins TRBV6-1 and TRBJ1-2, with D possibly matching TRBD1 (6 bases). CDR1 is MNHNS and CDR2 is SASEGT in the germline V gene. This CDR3 region has 14 residues. Trimming left V 0 bases short and J 13 bases short, with 18 bases between. The CDR3 sequence is CASSEAPRDRFGTF. CDR3 coding DNA: TGTGCCAGCAGTGAAGCGCCAAGAGACAGGTTCGGCACCTTC.

The chain recombines TRBV2 with TRBJ2-3; 8 bases are a match to TRBD2. This CDR3 spans 15 amino acids. Germline values: CDR1 SNHLY, CDR2 FYNNEI. J gave up 1 base and V 6 bases, and 6 bases lay outside the gene matches. CDR3 sequence (DNA): TGTGCCAGCAGGCCGGGGGGGGCTGGCACAGATACGCAGTATTTT. Protein sequence: CASRPGGAGTDTQYF.

The chain links TRBV27 to TRBJ2-6, with TRBD2 as a possible D gene (7 bases). The CDR3 has 15 amino acids. The V gene lost 5 bases and the J gene lost 4 bases, with 12 bases spanning the gap. CDR1 MNHEY and CDR2 SMNVEV come from the germline V gene (reference sequence). Written as DNA, the CDR3 is TGTGCCAGCAGTCCCCGGGGGGCGGGGGCCAACGTCCTGACTTTC. This translates into CASSPRGAGANVLTF.

The V call is TRBV5-1, the J call TRBJ2-2; 12 nucleotides match TRBD2. The V segment lost 3 bases and the J segment 4 bases; nucleotides outside the gene matches: 7. This CDR3 has 17 residues. Per germline, CDR1 SGHRS and CDR2 YFSETQ. This chain's CDR3 is CASSWPRLAGVTGELFF. The DNA for the CDR3 is TGCGCCAGCAGCTGGCCGCGACTAGCGGGAGTCACCGGGGAGCTGTTTTTT. Filled out from reference TRBV5-1 and TRBJ2-2, the complete variable domain reads KAGVTQTPRYLIKTRGQQVTLSCSPISGHRSVSWYQQTPGQGLQFLFEYFSETQRNKGNFPGRFSGRQFSNSRSEMNVSTLELGDSALYLCASSWPRLAGVTGELFFGEGSRLTVL.

The CDR3 reads CASSDTSGRAVEQFF. CDR3 bases: TGTGCCAGCAGTGATACTAGCGGGAGGGCCGTTGAGCAGTTCTTC. The chain combines TRBV25-1 with TRBJ2-1; 13 bases are a match to TRBD2. J lost 9 bases, V lost 3 bases, and 5 bases had no gene match. This CDR3 contains 15 residues. Germline CDR1 is MGHDK and CDR2 is SYGVNS.

V and J are TRBV9 and TRBJ2-3; D might be TRBD2 (6 bases). The germline V gene encodes CDR1 SGDLS and CDR2 YYNGEE. V was clipped by 0 bases and J by 0 bases, with 11 bases between them. The CDR3 is 16 amino acids. DNA of the CDR3: TGTGCCAGCAGCGTAGGTGTTAGCGGTAGCACAGATACGCAGTATTTT. It codes for CASSVGVSGSTDTQYF.

As DNA, the CDR3 is TGCGCCAGCAGCTTGCCACCCAGCTATGGCTACACCTTC. Its protein product is CASSLPPSYGYTF. V usage is TRBV5-1 and J usage is TRBJ1-2, with unresolved D. Trimming removed 1 base at V and 4 bases at J, with 8 bases between. In germline, CDR1 is SGHRS, CDR2 YFSETQ. The CDR3 runs to 13 residues. Full variable domain (outside the CDR3, taken from reference TRBV5-1 and TRBJ1-2): KAGVTQTPRYLIKTRGQQVTLSCSPISGHRSVSWYQQTPGQGLQFLFEYFSETQRNKGNFPGRFSGRQFSNSRSEMNVSTLELGDSALYLCASSLPPSYGYTFGSGTRLTVV.

The chain uses TRBV5-1 and TRBJ2-5; 9 bases line up with TRBD2. Germline CDR1 reads SGHRS; CDR2 reads YFSETQ. After removal of 0 bases from V and 4 bases from J, the junction contained 13 bases not matched to a gene. The CDR3 consists of 18 residues. CDR3 nucleotide sequence: TGCGCCAGCAGCTTGGGATTGGCGGGGGGGCCGGTTCCAGAGACCCAGTACTTC. Translation gives CASSLGLAGGPVPETQYF.

The genes are TRBV7-9 and TRBJ2-1; TRBD2 is a possible D gene (6 bases). This CDR3 has 12 amino acids. Trimming took 5 bases from V and 9 from J, leaving 11 bases between them. CDR1 is SEHNR, CDR2 FQNEAQ, per germline (reference sequence). CDR3 DNA sequence: TGTGCCAGCAGCCCCCAGGGAGGTGAGCAGTTCTTC. Translation: CASSPQGGEQFF.

As DNA, the CDR3 is TGTGCCAGCAGCTCTACCTCCAAAAGTGAAGCTTTCTTT. It encodes CASSSTSKSEAFF. V and J are TRBV11-2 and TRBJ1-1; D gene ambiguous. The germline V gene encodes CDR1 SGHAT and CDR2 FQNNGV. This CDR3 has 13 amino acids. The V end lost 4 bases, the J end lost 7 bases, and 13 bases lay between the germline ends.

The V call is TRBV5-1, the J call TRBJ2-5; TRBD1 agrees at 7 bases. The J call is uncertain, as TRBJ2-7 better fits the DNA end. The CDR3 covers 14 residues. Per germline, CDR1 SGHRS and CDR2 YFSETQ. The CDR3 region is CASSLGDSSYEQYF. For the CDR3, the DNA is TGCGCCAGCAGCTTGGGGGACAGTTCCTACGAGCAGTACTTC.